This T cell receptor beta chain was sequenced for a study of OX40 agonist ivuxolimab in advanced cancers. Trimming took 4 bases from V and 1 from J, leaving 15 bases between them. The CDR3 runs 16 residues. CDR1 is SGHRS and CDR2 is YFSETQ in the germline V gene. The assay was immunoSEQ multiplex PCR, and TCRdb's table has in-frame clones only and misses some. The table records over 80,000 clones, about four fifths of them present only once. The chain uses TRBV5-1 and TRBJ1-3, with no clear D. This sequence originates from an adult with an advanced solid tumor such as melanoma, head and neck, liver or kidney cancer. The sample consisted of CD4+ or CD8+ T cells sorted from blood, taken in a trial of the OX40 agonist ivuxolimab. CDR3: CASSPGLRTSGNTIYF. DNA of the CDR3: TGCGCCAGCAGCCCCGGGCTCCGGACGTCTGGAAACACCATATATTTT.